The 19 T cell receptor beta chains in this list originate from one sample, sequenced in a study of T cell responses to AZD1222 COVID-19 vaccine. Data came from immunoSEQ multiplex PCR; TCRdb stores just in-frame clones and leaves some out. The sample records 90,000 or so clones, about 86% being singletons. This material consisted of peripheral blood, taken on day 0 of AZD1222 vaccination. The receptors were gathered from an adult in good health.

The chain links TRBV9 to TRBJ2-2, with 14 bases that match TRBD2. Germline lookup yields CDR1 SGDLS and CDR2 YYNGEE. This CDR3 contains 16 residues. V shed 3 bases, J shed 6 bases, and the junction held 4 bases outside the gene matches. The CDR3 loop reads CASSGLAGGPAGELFF. Written as DNA, the CDR3 is TGTGCCAGCAGCGGACTAGCGGGAGGGCCGGCCGGGGAGCTGTTTTTT.

V and J are TRBV28 and TRBJ1-1, with 7 bases matching TRBD1. CDR3 length equals 16 residues. Germline loops: CDR1 MDHEN, CDR2 SYDVKM. V dropped 5 bases and J dropped 0; count of bases not matched to a gene: 9. The CDR3 protein is CASSPTRQGLNTEAFF. In DNA, the CDR3 is TGTGCCAGCAGTCCAACTCGACAGGGCTTGAACACTGAAGCTTTCTTT.

The chain couples TRBV9 to TRBJ1-1, with TRBD1 matching 7 bases. CDR1 and CDR2 (germline): SGDLS, YYNGEE. The CDR3 loop spans 18 amino acids. Trimming took 0 bases from V and 0 from J; bases not matched to a gene: 11. The CDR3 spells CASSVGRHTGAMNTEAFF. In nucleotides, the CDR3 is TGTGCCAGCAGCGTAGGGCGCCACACAGGGGCCATGAACACTGAAGCTTTCTTT.

This clone was picked up one time. The rearrangement links TRBV2 to TRBJ2-2; 10 positions agree with TRBD2. The CDR3 extends over 15 amino acids. The germline V gene encodes CDR1 SNHLY and CDR2 FYNNEI. J lost 5 bases, V lost 8 bases, and 8 bases had no gene match. This chain's CDR3 is CASGSRTSGTGELFF. CDR3 in DNA: TGTGCCAGCGGAAGCCGGACTAGCGGAACCGGGGAGCTGTTTTTT.

V is TRBV5-6 and J is TRBJ2-7; 13 positions agree with TRBD2. The germline CDR1 and CDR2 sequences are SGHDT and YYEEEE. The CDR3 extends over 15 amino acids. The ends lost 4 bases at V and 3 bases at J; junction bases unmatched: 4. The CDR3 DNA reads as TGTGCCAGCAGCGAACTAGCGGGAGGGGACTACGAGCAGTACTTC. It translates to CASSELAGGDYEQYF.

The chain has TRBV2 and TRBJ2-7; 7 bases match TRBD2. Germline-derived CDR1 and CDR2 are SNHLY and FYNNEI. Unmatched junction bases numbered 5, after V lost 0 bases and J lost 3 bases. The CDR3 has 15 residues. CDR3 bases: TGTGCCAGCAGTGAAGCCGGCGCGGGAGACTACGAGCAGTACTTC. It codes for CASSEAGAGDYEQYF.

V usage is TRBV5-1 and J usage is TRBJ2-1; 10 nucleotides line up with TRBD1. Trimming took 3 bases from V and 6 from J; bases not matched to a gene: 12. The CDR3 extends over 17 amino acids. Germline lookup yields CDR1 SGHRS and CDR2 YFSETQ. CDR3 DNA sequence: TGCGCCAGCAGCTCCGGGACAGGGGCTATAGGAATCAATGAGCAGTTCTTC. Protein sequence: CASSSGTGAIGINEQFF.

This rearrangement joins TRBV7-9 to TRBJ1-1; D is possibly TRBD1 (5 bases). The germline CDR1 and CDR2 sequences are SEHNR and FQNEAQ (reference sequence). V lost 3 bases and J lost 3, with 14 bases in between. The CDR3 runs to 15 residues. CDR3 sequence reads: CASSLASGAHTEAFF. Here the CDR3 DNA reads TGTGCCAGCAGCTTGGCCAGTGGGGCACACACTGAAGCTTTCTTT.

This clone was observed once. The chain employs TRBV4-3 and TRBJ2-1; 7 bases are shared with TRBD2. Germline-derived CDR1 and CDR2 are LGHNA and YSLEER. CDR3 length: 15 residues. V was pared by 4 bases and J by 9 bases, with 12 bases of the junction left unmatched. The CDR3 region is CASSPHSEGRGEQFF. The CDR3, as DNA: TGCGCCAGCAGCCCCCACAGCGAGGGGAGGGGTGAGCAGTTCTTC.

For the CDR3, the DNA is TGTGCCAGCACCCTTGGGGGAGGGCCCCACAATGAGCAGTTCTTC. Translated: CASTLGGGPHNEQFF. This chain connects TRBV5-6 to TRBJ2-1, with 7 nucleotides matching TRBD2. The CDR3 totals 15 residues. In germline, CDR1 is SGHDT, CDR2 YYEEEE. With V trimmed by 6 bases and J by 5 bases, 11 bases remained unmatched. The full variable domain, with the rest looked up from reference TRBV5-6 and TRBJ2-1, is DAGVTQSPTHLIKTRGQQVTLRCSPKSGHDTVSWYQQALGQGPQFIFQYYEEEERQRGNFPDRFSGHQFPNYSSELNVNALLLGDSALYLCASTLGGGPHNEQFFGPGTRLTVL.

The chain couples TRBV7-2 to TRBJ1-6; 10 nucleotides align to TRBD1. V lost 3 bases, J lost 7 bases, and 3 bases stayed unmatched. From germline, CDR1 is SGHTA and CDR2 FQGNSA. This CDR3 is built from 15 residues. The CDR3 DNA reads TGTGCCAGCAGCTTTACGGGACAGGGGAATTCACCCCTCCACTTT. The encoded protein is CASSFTGQGNSPLHF.

V and J are TRBV29-1 and TRBJ2-2; possible D gene TRBD2, 6 bases. V was cut by 2 bases and J by 6 bases, with 10 bases left in between. The CDR3 has 13 residues. Germline CDR1 SQVTM, CDR2 ANQGSEA. The DNA for the CDR3 is TGCAGCGTTGAACAGGGAGGCGCCGGGGAGCTGTTTTTT. Encoded protein: CSVEQGGAGELFF.

The V and J genes are TRBV14 and TRBJ1-4; a possible D gene is TRBD1 (6 bases). Germline V gene data show CDR1 as SGHDN and CDR2 as FVKESK. This CDR3 contains 14 residues. V was trimmed by 8 bases and J by 8 bases, leaving 18 bases between them. The CDR3 nucleotides are TGTGCCAGCGCCCCCATACAGGGATCGGAAAAACTGTTTTTT. Encoded protein: CASAPIQGSEKLFF.

J is TRBJ2-2 and V is TRBV30; no clear D gene. The CDR3 consists of 14 residues. The V gene lost 3 bases and the J gene lost 0 bases, with 8 bases spanning the gap. CDR1 GTSNPN and CDR2 SVGIG come from the germline V gene (reference sequence). CDR3 nucleotide sequence: TGTGCCTGGAGGCTATATTCGAACACCGGGGAGCTGTTTTTT. It yields the protein CAWRLYSNTGELFF.

In this sample, this clone turned up a few times. V is TRBV13 and J is TRBJ2-7; 8 bases align to TRBD2. Trimming removed 4 bases from V and 6 bases from J; junction bases left unmatched: 14. The germline CDR1 and CDR2 sequences are PRHDT and FYEKMQ (reference sequence). The CDR3 length is 16 residues. CDR3: CASSSIAGNGGSEQYF. CDR3 coding DNA: TGTGCCAGCAGCTCTATAGCGGGAAATGGTGGAAGCGAGCAGTACTTC.

The chain employs TRBV7-8 and TRBJ2-1, with D unclear. The CDR3 contains 11 residues. With 5 bases removed from V and 7 bases from J, the gap between germline ends came to 6 bases. Germline V gene data show CDR1 as SGHVS and CDR2 as FQNEAQ. In DNA, the CDR3 is TGTGCCAGCAGCGGTAATAATGAGCAGTTCTTC. It yields the protein CASSGNNEQFF.

The V gene is TRBV27, the J gene TRBJ2-3; D unclear. Germline CDR1 and CDR2: MNHEY and SMNVEV (reference sequence). Trimming took off 5 bases at V and 2 bases at J, with 5 bases between the two ends. The CDR3 totals 12 residues. The DNA for the CDR3 is TGTGCCAGCAGTCCAAACACAGATACGCAGTATTTT. Translation: CASSPNTDTQYF.

The rearrangement uses TRBV6-5 and TRBJ1-3; D not certain. CDR1 is MNHEY, CDR2 SVGAGI, per germline. There are 14 residues in the CDR3. Trimming shortened V by 4 bases and J by 0 bases, and 7 bases separated the two germline ends. The CDR3 region has the DNA TGTGCCAGCAGTTCCGGGAGCTCTGGAAACACCATATATTTT. Protein product: CASSSGSSGNTIYF.

The V call is TRBV28, the J call TRBJ2-7; either TRBD1 or TRBD2 may fit D (5 bases each). In germline, CDR1 is MDHEN, CDR2 SYDVKM. The length of the CDR3 is 15 residues. V was trimmed by 7 bases and J by 3 bases, leaving 19 bases between them. The CDR3 coding sequence is TGTGCCAGCATTGCTACGGGACGGAGGCTCTACGAGCAGTACTTC. This encodes CASIATGRRLYEQYF. Complete variable domain (other parts from reference TRBV28 and TRBJ2-7): DVKVTQSSRYLVKRTGEKVFLECVQDMDHENMFWYRQDPGLGLRLIYFSYDVKMKEKGDIPEGYSVSREKKERFSLILESASTNQTSMYLCASIATGRRLYEQYFGPGTRLTVT.